The 9 T cell receptor beta chains presented below share a single source sample, sequenced in a study. Each CDR3 protein gets one entry after TCRdb re-called the RT-PCR reads with MiXCR. The sample has under 8,000 distinct CDR3 sequences; roughly 92% are singletons. Input material: memory CD4+ T cells from blood. The receptors shown here come from a female donor in good health, serving as a healthy control.

Of note for this clonotype: This beta chain is off target for a library built for alpha chains, so its abundance means little. This CDR3 reads CSVVSEILLEAFF. CDR3 sequence (DNA): TGCAGCGTTGTAAGCGAGATCCTGCTAGAAGCTTTCTTT. This chain joins TRBV29-1 and TRBJ1-1; D uncertain. The CDR3 loop spans 13 amino acids. The germline gives CDR1 SQVTM, CDR2 ANQGSEA. Trimming cost V 4 bases and J 8 bases, with 17 bases left between them.

To note about this clonotype: Since the library was made to target alpha chains, this beta chain is a stray read and its abundance is not meaningful. The genes are TRBV7-2 and TRBJ2-1, with a possible D match to TRBD1 (6 bases). The CDR3 loop spans 14 amino acids. Per germline, CDR1 SGHTA and CDR2 FQGNSA. Trimming left V 3 bases short and J 1 base short, with 7 bases between. The CDR3 sequence is CASSFGQSYNEQFF. DNA for the CDR3: TGTGCCAGCAGCTTCGGACAGTCCTACAATGAGCAGTTCTTC.

This clonotype was observed once. This beta chain was picked up by a library intended for alpha chains and is off target, so its count carries little meaning. The chain carries TRBV7-6 and TRBJ2-1, with TRBD2 identical over 7 bases. The junction had 7 bases not matched to a gene; V was cut back by 5 bases and J by 3 bases. CDR1 and CDR2 from the germline V gene are SGHVS and FNYEAQ. The length of the CDR3 is 15 residues. CDR3 in amino acids: CASSPPGLDYNEQFF. The CDR3 nucleotides are TGTGCCAGCAGCCCCCCCGGACTAGACTACAATGAGCAGTTCTTC. The full variable domain, its missing parts supplied by reference TRBV7-6 and TRBJ2-1, is GAGVSQSPRYKVTKRGQDVALRCDPISGHVSLYWYRQALGQGPEFLTYFNYEAQQDKSGLPNDRFSAERPEGSISTLTIQRTEQRDSAMYRCASSPPGLDYNEQFFGPGTRLTVL.

A word on this clonotype: Since the library was made to target alpha chains, this beta chain is a stray read and its abundance is not meaningful. The chain links TRBV5-1 to TRBJ2-1, with TRBD1 matching over 7 bases. The CDR3 contains 14 residues. Trimming removed 0 bases from V and 5 bases from J; junction bases left unmatched: 2. CDR1 SGHRS and CDR2 YFSETQ come from the germline V gene. The CDR3 spells CASSLGQGHNEQFF. CDR3 DNA sequence: TGCGCCAGCAGCTTGGGACAGGGCCACAATGAGCAGTTCTTC.

This clonotype was observed a handful of times. This beta chain is an unintended read in a library built for alpha chains; its size means little. The chain carries TRBV10-2 and TRBJ2-1, with a weak D call TRBD1 (6 bases). CDR1 is WSHSY, CDR2 SAAADI, per germline. The V end lost 3 bases, the J end lost 2 bases, and 8 bases lay between the germline ends. The CDR3 loop spans 14 amino acids. The DNA for the CDR3 is TGCGCCAGCAGTGAAACAGGGCCCTACAATGAGCAGTTCTTC. Encoded protein: CASSETGPYNEQFF.

Comment on this clonotype: A library made for alpha chains picked up this beta chain off target, so its size means little. In nucleotides, the CDR3 is TGTGCCAGCACCACGACGTCAAAGGGGGCGGACAATCAGCCCCAGCATTTT. Encoded protein: CASTTTSKGADNQPQHF. The chain is built from TRBV12-3 or TRBV12-4 and TRBJ1-5, with TRBD1 identical over 7 bases. Losses at the gene ends were 7 bases for V and 3 bases for J; bases not matched to a gene: 15. CDR3 length: 17 amino acids.

For this clonotype: For a library built for alpha chains, this beta chain is a stray read; little rests on its size. This chain connects TRBV27 to TRBJ2-7, with a possible D match to TRBD1 (6 bases). CDR3 length: 14 residues. Germline assignment: CDR1 MNHEY and CDR2 SMNVEV (reference sequence). V was pared by 5 bases and J by 3 bases, with 14 bases between. The CDR3 protein is CASSVNRAGYEQYF. The DNA of the CDR3 is TGTGCCAGCAGTGTCAACAGGGCTGGCTACGAGCAGTACTTC.

About this clonotype itself: This beta chain appears as a stray read in a library generated for alpha chains; its size is not informative. The chain has TRBV5-6 and TRBJ1-5; the match to TRBD1 covers 7 bases. From germline, CDR1 is SGHDT and CDR2 YYEEEE. The CDR3 is 16 residues long. J lost 3 bases, V lost 3 bases, and 9 bases had no gene match. The CDR3 sequence is CASSSGQWAINQPQHF. The CDR3 DNA reads TGTGCCAGCAGCTCGGGACAGTGGGCTATCAATCAGCCCCAGCATTTT.

As concerns this clonotype: In a library made to pick up alpha chains, this beta chain is a stray read with a size that means little. The CDR3 nucleotides read TGTGCCAGCAGTCTCGGACAGCAAAGGGACACTGAAGCTTTCTTT. This encodes CASSLGQQRDTEAFF. The chain is built from TRBV6-2 or TRBV6-3 and TRBJ1-1; weak D call: TRBD1 (6 bases). The V end was cut by 5 bases, the J end by 3 bases, with 16 bases between. CDR1 and CDR2 (germline): MNHEY, SVGEGT. The CDR3 runs 15 residues.